This is a list of T cell receptor beta chains from one sample in a study of cytomegalovirus exposure and HLA in healthy donors. Sequenced by immunoSEQ multiplex PCR; TCRdb stores in-frame clones only, minus some. The sample includes roughly 110,000 clones, 70% to 85% seen only once; the top ten take 3% to 4.5%. Sequences were obtained from PBMCs. These receptors all stem from a man aged 60-69 years in good health and CMV-seronegative. CDR3s include the opening cysteine and the closing phenylalanine or tryptophan. A D gene is named only where the DNA matches it firmly. Clone size is shown for a subset of rows, as once, few, many or a class of expanded clone.

d_call j_call clone_size v_call cdr3_aa cdr3_nt
- TRBJ1-1 - TRBV19 CASQGSEAFF TGTGCCTCCCAGGGATCTGAAGCTTTCTTT
- TRBJ2-7 - TRBV7-8 CASSLSYEQYF TGTGCCAGCAGCCTCTCCTACGAGCAGTACTTC
- TRBJ1-1 few TRBV27 CASSPLRTAMNTEAFF TGTGCCAGCAGTCCACTTCGGACAGCGATGAACACTGAAGCTTTCTTT
- TRBJ1-4 - TRBV7-8 CASSLGQNGEKLFF TGTGCCAGCAGCTTAGGACAGAACGGTGAAAAACTGTTTTTT
TRBD1 TRBJ1-1 - TRBV5-1 CASSEGQEESFF TGCGCCAGCAGCGAGGGACAGGAGGAGAGTTTCTTT
- TRBJ1-1 - TRBV7-6 CASSTYPTEAFF TGTGCCAGCAGCACATACCCCACTGAAGCTTTCTTT
- TRBJ1-5 - TRBV27 CASSLGGFGNQPQHF TGTGCCAGCAGTCTCGGGGGGTTTGGCAATCAGCCCCAGCATTTT
- TRBJ1-3 few TRBV10-3 CAISEAGNTIYF TGTGCCATCAGTGAAGCCGGAAACACCATATATTTT
- TRBJ2-5 - TRBV5-1 CASSPLPLSAETQYF TGCGCCAGCAGCCCACTCCCTCTGTCCGCAGAGACCCAGTACTTC
TRBD2 TRBJ2-7 - TRBV4-1 CASSQAERGYEQYF TGCGCCAGCAGCCAAGCTGAGCGGGGCTACGAGCAGTACTTC
- TRBJ1-5 - TRBV7-6 CASSSWGEDQPQHF TGTGCCAGCAGCTCCTGGGGGGAGGATCAGCCCCAGCATTTT
TRBD1 TRBJ1-2 - TRBV11-2 CASSFGTGNRYGYTF TGTGCCAGCAGCTTTGGGACAGGGAACCGCTATGGCTACACCTTC
TRBD2 TRBJ2-5 - TRBV29-1 CSSGLAVGETQYF TGCAGCTCTGGACTAGCGGTGGGAGAGACCCAGTACTTC
- TRBJ1-5 - TRBV7-8 CASSLEAGSNQPQHF TGTGCCAGCAGCTTAGAGGCAGGGAGCAATCAGCCCCAGCATTTT
- TRBJ1-4 - TRBV30 CAWRREMVTNEKLFF TGTGCCTGGAGGCGGGAGATGGTAACTAATGAAAAACTGTTTTTT
TRBD2 TRBJ2-1 - TRBV2 CASSKGLGLAGNEQFF TGTGCCAGCAGTAAGGGACTGGGACTAGCGGGGAATGAGCAGTTCTTC
- TRBJ2-7 - TRBV6-6 CASNRDISYEQYF TGTGCCAGCAATAGGGACATCTCCTACGAGCAGTACTTC
TRBD2 TRBJ2-2 - TRBV9 CASSLHSGANTGELFF TGTGCCAGCAGCTTACACAGCGGGGCCAACACCGGGGAGCTGTTTTTT
TRBD1 TRBJ2-7 - TRBV30 CAWRGIDRDSYEQYF TGTGCCTGGAGAGGGATAGACAGGGACTCCTACGAGCAGTACTTC
- TRBJ2-4 - TRBV6-5 CASSRDSSQNIQYF TGTGCCAGCAGCCGTGACAGCTCCCAAAACATTCAGTACTTC
- TRBJ2-5 - TRBV6-4 CASSSDRTGTQYF TGTGCCAGCAGCTCAGACAGGACGGGGACCCAGTACTTC
- TRBJ1-1 - TRBV9 CASSVEGLNTEAFF TGTGCCAGCAGCGTAGAGGGGCTTAATACTGAAGCTTTCTTT
- TRBJ1-3 once TRBV7-8 CASSSRDTIYF TGTGCCAGCAGCTCCAGGGACACCATATATTTT
- TRBJ1-1 - TRBV28 CASRIRMGRNTEAFF TGTGCCAGCAGAATACGAATGGGGCGGAACACTGAAGCTTTCTTT
- TRBJ2-5 - TRBV2 CASRQYQETQYF TGTGCCTCACGACAGTACCAAGAGACCCAGTACTTC
TRBD1 TRBJ2-2 - TRBV6-5 CASSPGTGSPGELFF TGTGCCAGCAGTCCCGGGACAGGGTCACCCGGGGAGCTGTTTTTT
- TRBJ2-6 - TRBV28 CASGAASGANVLTF TGTGCCAGTGGAGCTGCCTCTGGGGCCAACGTCCTGACTTTC
TRBD1 TRBJ2-7 - TRBV2 CASTTSFSDRATYEQYF TGTGCCAGCACCACTTCCTTCTCCGACAGGGCCACCTACGAGCAGTACTTC